This TCR beta chain came from a study of shared clonotypes between healthy human individuals. CDR1 and CDR2 (germline): MGHRA, YSYEKL. The CDR3 totals 17 residues. Using immunoSEQ multiplex PCR, the repertoire was profiled, and TCRdb retains in-frame clones only, with some absent. The sample has nearly 1 million clones, 76% seen once. Overall study results and limits: Limited genetic and exposure-history diversity came from having few donors. Sequencing depth was a factor that was expected to affect clonotype sharing among donors.

About this clone: Antigen specificity is unknown. A much larger clone lies one base from this, so it may be a read error.

This sequence was found in a man in his late teens or twenties in good health. This chain uses TRBV4-1 with TRBJ2-1; 7 bases align to TRBD2. The sample taken for sequencing was memory CD4+ T cells sorted from blood. Described subset: CD45RA-negative fraction. CDR3 DNA sequence: TGCACCAGCAGCCAAGATCCGACGGGGGGATACTACAATGAGCAGTTCTTC. This sequence encodes CTSSQDPTGGYYNEQFF.